This TCR beta chain was retrieved from a study of OX40 agonist ivuxolimab in advanced cancers. Turning to the study itself: Patients received intravenous ivuxolimab every 2 weeks at 0.01 to 10 mg/kg.

There are 13 residues in the CDR3. The V gene lost 3 bases and the J gene lost 7 bases, with 13 bases spanning the gap. Germline-derived CDR1 and CDR2 are SNHLY and FYNNEI. TCRdb keeps only in-frame clones here, not all; method: immunoSEQ multiplex PCR. Here the sample spans approximately 100,000 clones, approximately 90% being singletons. The chain uses TRBV2 and TRBJ2-7; the D is unclear. This receptor was identified in an adult with an advanced solid tumor such as melanoma, head and neck, liver or kidney cancer. Sequencing used CD4+ or CD8+ T cells sorted from blood, obtained in a trial of the OX40 agonist ivuxolimab. CDR3 in DNA: TGTGCCAGCAGTGAGATCCCACTCTGGGAGCAGTACTTC. Translated, it gives CASSEIPLWEQYF.